The 10 T cell receptor beta chains below come from one sample, sequenced in a study of identical twins. TCRdb called the 5' RACE reads again in MiXCR, with one record for every CDR3 protein. The sample includes over 500,000 distinct CDR3 sequences, 22% of them seen just once. This sample also appeared in a second study, on T cells expressing NK-cell markers.

The specimen was CD4+ T cells sorted from blood. These receptors came from a woman under 30 in good health.

The J gene is TRBJ2-3, the V gene TRBV20-1; no firm D call. The CDR3 length is 15 residues. V was clipped by 5 bases and J by 4 bases, with 19 bases between them. Germline values: CDR1 DFQATT, CDR2 SNEGSKA (reference sequence). The CDR3 reads CSAGSVISAADTQYF. DNA of the CDR3: TGCAGTGCTGGTTCTGTGATTTCTGCCGCAGATACGCAGTATTTT.

This sequence joins TRBV9 and TRBJ2-3; D tentatively reads TRBD1 or TRBD2 (5 bases each). The V gene's germline CDR1 is SGDLS and CDR2 YYNGEE. Trimming stripped 3 bases from V and 5 bases from J, with 19 bases between. CDR3 size: 16 residues. The CDR3 nucleotides are TGTGCCAGCAGCGCGCTCCGGGACCTAAAGGGAGATACGCAGTATTTT. Translation: CASSALRDLKGDTQYF.

The chain joins TRBV12-3 or TRBV12-4 to TRBJ1-2, with D hard to call. Deletions cut 1 base from V and 7 bases from J, with 10 bases between. The CDR3 consists of 13 residues. Here the CDR3 reads CASSLGSESGYTF. In DNA, the CDR3 is TGTGCCAGCAGTTTAGGGTCTGAAAGTGGCTACACCTTC.

The rearrangement links TRBV29-1 to TRBJ2-3, with 8 bases matching TRBD1. After removal of 8 bases from V and 2 bases from J, the junction contained 3 bases not matched to a gene. Germline V gene data show CDR1 as SQVTM and CDR2 as ANQGSEA. The CDR3 contains 12 residues. CDR3 nucleotide sequence: TGCAGCACGGACAGGGCCACAGATACGCAGTATTTT. This gives the protein CSTDRATDTQYF.

This clonotype turned up a few times. The V and J genes are TRBV5-6 and TRBJ1-3; perhaps TRBD1 as D (6 bases). The CDR3 loop spans 14 amino acids. Looked up from germline, CDR1 is SGHDT and CDR2 is YYEEEE. V was clipped by 5 bases and J by 0 bases, with 9 bases between them. The CDR3 spells CASRETGSGNTIYF. The CDR3 DNA reads TGTGCCAGCAGAGAGACAGGCTCTGGAAACACCATATATTTT.

The rearrangement links TRBV20-1 to TRBJ2-1, with D perhaps assigned TRBD1 or TRBD2 (7 bases each). Germline-derived CDR1 and CDR2 are DFQATT and SNEGSKA (reference sequence). V dropped 4 bases and J dropped 7 bases, with 14 bases sitting between them. CDR3 length: 13 residues. The CDR3 DNA reads TGCAGTGCTAAAACAGGGGAGGGAAATGAGCAGTTCTTC. Translation: CSAKTGEGNEQFF.

The chain is built from TRBV9 and TRBJ1-1, with D tentatively TRBD1 (6 bases). The CDR3 length is 14 residues. The V gene lost 1 base and the J gene lost 4 bases, with 11 bases spanning the gap. Germline-derived CDR1 and CDR2 are SGDLS and YYNGEE. CDR3 nucleotides: TGTGCCAGCAGCGTATCCAGGGGAGGCACTGAAGCTTTCTTT. This codes for CASSVSRGGTEAFF.

This sequence joins TRBV7-2 and TRBJ2-7; TRBD2 is a possible D gene (5 bases). Trimming left V 1 base short and J 0 bases short, with 13 bases between. The CDR3 covers 16 residues. In germline, CDR1 is SGHTA, CDR2 FQGNSA. The CDR3, as DNA: TGTGCCAGCAGCTTAGATTCGGGAAGGAGCTCCTACGAGCAGTACTTC. This codes for CASSLDSGRSSYEQYF.

This clonotype was detected only a few times. The V call is TRBV12-3 or TRBV12-4, the J call TRBJ2-1; tentatively, D is TRBD1 or TRBD2 (6 bases each). Trimming left V 3 bases short and J 6 bases short, with 18 bases between. CDR3 length equals 16 residues. The CDR3 here is CASSFSGWGARNEQFF. Here the CDR3 DNA reads TGTGCCAGCAGTTTTTCGGGCTGGGGGGCGCGCAATGAGCAGTTCTTC.

This chain uses TRBV5-1 with TRBJ1-1, with a weak D call TRBD1 (6 bases). V gave up 2 bases and J gave up 0 bases, with 11 bases separating them. The CDR3 spans 15 residues. The germline V gene encodes CDR1 SGHRS and CDR2 YFSETQ. The CDR3 region has the DNA TGCGCCAGCAGCTTAGGGACATTTATGAACACTGAAGCTTTCTTT. Protein: CASSLGTFMNTEAFF.